A single sample gave rise to the 10 T cell receptor beta chains below, sequenced in a study of control samples from healthy donors and cancer patients. Some clones are missing from TCRdb's copy, which holds only in-frame ones; the method was immunoSEQ multiplex PCR. The sample has some 67,000 clones; around 87% are singletons. The sample taken for sequencing was PBMCs. Every receptor here comes from a woman aged 45-65 years with head and neck cancer.

V gene TRBV6-5 combines with J gene TRBJ1-2; no clear D. CDR3 length equals 11 residues. CDR1 and CDR2 (germline): MNHEY, SVGAGI. Trimming removed 5 bases at V and 14 bases at J, with 15 bases between. This CDR3 is CASSPGRRETF. The CDR3 bases are TGTGCCAGCAGTCCTGGACGACGTGAGACCTTC.

The chain employs TRBV2 and TRBJ2-7; D not certain. From germline, CDR1 is SNHLY and CDR2 FYNNEI. This CDR3 is 13 amino acids long. The V end lost 8 bases, the J end lost 0 bases, and 11 bases lay between the germline ends. As DNA, the CDR3 is TGTGCCAGCGCACGACTGGTCTCCTACGAGCAGTACTTC. Its translation: CASARLVSYEQYF.

The rearrangement links TRBV13 to TRBJ2-6; tentatively, D is TRBD1 or TRBD2 (5 bases each). Trimming left V 5 bases short and J 0 bases short, with 11 bases between. The CDR3 runs 16 residues. Germline V gene lookup returns CDR1 PRHDT and CDR2 FYEKMQ (reference sequence). The CDR3 sequence is CASSPGRDSGANVLTF. CDR3 nucleotide sequence: TGTGCCAGCAGCCCGGGACGGGACTCTGGGGCCAACGTCCTGACTTTC. Variable domain in full (rest from reference TRBV13 and TRBJ2-6): AAGVIQSPRHLIKEKRETATLKCYPIPRHDTVYWYQQGPGQDPQFLISFYEKMQSDKGSIPDRFSAQQFSDYHSELNMSSLELGDSALYFCASSPGRDSGANVLTFGAGSRLTVL.

V is TRBV7-2 and J is TRBJ1-6, with D uncertain. Trimming removed 5 bases from V and 9 bases from J, with 11 bases in between. CDR1 SGHTA and CDR2 FQGNSA come from the germline V gene. This CDR3 has 13 amino acids. CDR3 nucleotide sequence: TGTGCCAGCAGCCGCCCTATAGTTTCACCCCTCCACTTT. It specifies CASSRPIVSPLHF.

There are a few counts of this clone. The rearrangement joins TRBV6-5 to TRBJ1-2, with D maybe TRBD1 (6 bases). Germline CDR1 is MNHEY and CDR2 is SVGAGI. The CDR3 is made up of 13 amino acids. V gave up 5 bases and J gave up 8 bases, with 15 bases separating them. For the CDR3, the DNA is TGTGCCAGCAGTAGTTGGGGGCGGAGAGGCTACACCTTC. This encodes CASSSWGRRGYTF.

The chain is built from TRBV6-2 or TRBV6-3 and TRBJ2-3, with D possibly being TRBD1 (7 bases). V lost 2 bases and J lost 6, with 15 bases in between. The V gene's germline CDR1 is MNHEY and CDR2 SVGEGT. The CDR3 totals 15 residues. The CDR3 DNA reads TGTGCCAGCAGTTACCCTCAGACAGGGAGGGATACGCAGTATTTT. As protein: CASSYPQTGRDTQYF.

V gene TRBV3-1 (or the pseudogene TRBV3-2) combines with J gene TRBJ2-5; the match to TRBD2 covers 8 bases. With 1 base clipped from V and 2 bases from J, the junction kept 15 bases outside the gene matches. Germline V CDR1 and CDR2: LGHDT, YNNKEL (reference sequence). The CDR3 is 19 amino acids. Here the CDR3 reads CASSQAGAPGTRGQETQYF. The CDR3 DNA reads as TGTGCCAGCAGCCAAGCGGGGGCCCCCGGGACTAGGGGGCAAGAGACCCAGTACTTC.

This clone has just one count. The genes are TRBV2 and TRBJ1-1; no firm D call. V was clipped by 4 bases and J by 3 bases, with 9 bases between them. The germline gives CDR1 SNHLY, CDR2 FYNNEI. This CDR3 is built from 13 residues. In nucleotides, the CDR3 is TGTGCCAGCAGTGTCCAGGTGGACACTGAAGCTTTCTTT. It yields the protein CASSVQVDTEAFF.

This rearrangement joins TRBV28 to TRBJ1-2, with D hard to call. Looked up from germline, CDR1 is MDHEN and CDR2 is SYDVKM. V gave up 2 bases and J gave up 4 bases, with 8 bases separating them. The CDR3 has 13 amino acids. CDR3 in DNA: TGTGCCAGCAGTTTAGAACTGATCTATGGCTACACCTTC. It translates to CASSLELIYGYTF.

The genes are TRBV6-5 and TRBJ1-6; TRBD1 aligns across 9 bases. CDR1 and CDR2 (germline): MNHEY, SVGAGI. The CDR3 sequence is 13 residues long. With 9 bases clipped from V and 10 bases from J, the junction kept 7 bases outside the gene matches. The CDR3 region is CASGTGLYSPLHF. The CDR3, as DNA: TGTGCCAGTGGGACAGGGCTATACTCACCCCTCCACTTT.